This is a list of T cell receptor beta chains from one sample in a study of blood T cell repertoires in COVID-19. TCRdb's copy holds only in-frame clones and misses some; the assay was immunoSEQ multiplex PCR. This sample yields over 150,000 clones, of which around nine tenths are seen a single time; roughly a sixth belongs to the top ten. The specimen was peripheral blood. The receptors were gathered from a man aged 50 to 59 with COVID-19, enrolled during active disease. Both conserved end residues are trimmed from each CDR3. The order of the fields is V gene, J gene, CDR3 protein.

TRBV6-6	TRBJ2-7	ASSLTSVSYEQY
TRBV6-5	TRBJ2-5	ASSYSSPLWETQY
TRBV9	TRBJ2-2	ASSVVGTGVSTGELF
TRBV6-1	TRBJ1-2	ASSESGQEIYGYT
TRBV27	TRBJ2-7	ASSSLRALAGPGSYEQY
TRBV6-1	TRBJ2-7	ASSDSLEGYEQY
TRBV19	TRBJ1-6	ASHSSVLANSPLH
TRBV27	TRBJ1-2	ASSFFPTRQANGYT
TRBV7-9	TRBJ1-1	ASSSTGLVVTEAF
TRBV24-1	TRBJ2-3	ATSDRTSGGAGTQY
TRBV4-1	TRBJ2-7	ASSQEITYEQY
TRBV7-9	TRBJ2-7	ASSLTRQTAEQY
TRBV18	TRBJ2-7	ASSPPGGPYEQY
TRBV7-2	TRBJ1-1	ASSLVRVMNTEAF
TRBV5-4	TRBJ1-6	ASSFDRRDRDNSPLH
TRBV7-2	TRBJ2-1	ASSLGGSFGLNEQF
TRBV27	TRBJ2-7	ASSLSKRELKAGSYEQY
TRBV10-3	TRBJ1-1	AISNTQGGNTEAF
TRBV6-5	TRBJ1-1	ASSYSRGAIAEAF
TRBV6-1	TRBJ1-4	ASSEVGGVWEKLF
TRBV7-3	TRBJ1-5	ASSLTGAQPQH
TRBV19	TRBJ1-5	ASRLTWGNQPQH
TRBV19	TRBJ2-1	ASSTNRGVSEQF
TRBV9	TRBJ2-7	ASSVLSGSNEQY
TRBV27	TRBJ2-5	ASSTDREWAETQY
TRBV5-1	TRBJ1-4	ASSRYDNNLGEKLF
TRBV5-1	TRBJ1-3	ASSLLGQRYSGNTIY
TRBV10-3	TRBJ2-4	AISGSGTGGQNIQY
TRBV12-3/TRBV12-4	TRBJ2-1	ASSPGTYNEQF
TRBV10-3	TRBJ1-1	AISESWAGGTEAF
TRBV10-1	TRBJ2-1	ASSSGLIYGNEQF
TRBV4-1	TRBJ2-6	ASRLAGPGANVLT
TRBV5-1	TRBJ2-2	ASNGQGIGELF
TRBV5-1	TRBJ1-2	ASSLHQGSYGYT
TRBV19	TRBJ2-7	ASSGSTGYRYEQY
TRBV27	TRBJ2-5	ASSLSRQQETQY
TRBV7-2	TRBJ2-1	ASSVAPSSHNEQF
TRBV21-1	TRBJ2-1	ASSKKRTSGRRRVVNEQF
TRBV9	TRBJ1-6	ASSVGEVWESNSPLH
TRBV27	TRBJ2-3	ASSLTRAKTDTQY
TRBV27	TRBJ2-1	ASSLRDIPNEQF
TRBV18	TRBJ1-6	ASSPVDGDSPLH
TRBV9	TRBJ1-1	ASSVGAGMNTEAF
TRBV3-1/TRBV3-2	TRBJ1-1	ASSQEGSGLTEAF
TRBV24-1	TRBJ2-1	ATSDFGTAKLNEQF
TRBV21-1	TRBJ2-7	ASSTRDRVFEQY
TRBV7-2	TRBJ1-6	ASSFMNSPLH
TRBV5-1	TRBJ2-7	ASSLVQVSLASYEQY
TRBV5-1	TRBJ2-7	ASSLDPDTYEQY
TRBV4-1	TRBJ1-2	ASRDTGGDYGYT
TRBV5-6	TRBJ2-5	ASSLVAGLETQY